This is a list of T cell receptor beta chains from one sample in a study of technical replicates of blood from several donors. Clones were sequenced by immunoSEQ multiplex PCR, and TCRdb holds only the in-frame ones, with some missing. The sample has 70,000 to 85,000 clones, around 97% seen once. The sequencing sample was made of T cells isolated from PBMCs. The source of these receptors is a human donor in good health. Each CDR3 is given without its conserved first and last residue. Not all rows give a size; the values are once, few, many and, for expanded clones, a class.

v_gene,abundance,j_gene,CDR3aa
TRBV21-1,.,TRBJ1-2,ALTGYGYT
TRBV11-2,.,TRBJ2-2,ASSSPRGTGELF
TRBV4-1,.,TRBJ2-7,ASSRLAGPPYEQY
TRBV6-1,.,TRBJ1-2,ASSSPGQIYGYT
TRBV5-5,once,TRBJ1-1,ASSRGQGAGIPTEAF
TRBV19,.,TRBJ2-2,ASRDSDYTGELF
TRBV7-7,.,TRBJ2-3,ASSLGDTDTQY
TRBV19,.,TRBJ2-1,ASSINIPGVEF
TRBV4-2,.,TRBJ1-1,ASSQVRYAAEAF
TRBV6-1,.,TRBJ2-7,ASSPGQSYEQY
TRBV7-9,.,TRBJ2-7,ASSLSRTAAYEQY
TRBV7-6,.,TRBJ2-5,ASSARYRERKQETQY
TRBV7-8,.,TRBJ2-2,ASSLGGGLDTGELF
TRBV11-2,once,TRBJ1-3,ASSRSMTGNTIY
TRBV15,.,TRBJ2-7,ATSRELGQPYEQY
TRBV7-9,.,TRBJ2-2,ASSPLAGLNTGELF
TRBV10-1,.,TRBJ1-1,ASSDKGGNTEAF
TRBV4-2,.,TRBJ2-7,ASSQSLGQVSYEQY
TRBV6-6,.,TRBJ1-1,ASSLQGLTEAF
TRBV7-2,.,TRBJ2-1,ASSQEGVAGGIYNEQF
TRBV5-4,few,TRBJ1-1,ASRPLSGQGEAF
TRBV29-1,.,TRBJ2-5,SVEPPGETQY
TRBV7-9,.,TRBJ2-7,ASSLEPYEQY
TRBV7-2,.,TRBJ1-3,ASSLAPLSPGAYGNTIY
TRBV2,.,TRBJ2-1,ASTGGGEQF
TRBV10-2,.,TRBJ2-2,ASSEGGTGELF
TRBV5-1,.,TRBJ2-3,ASRSSGLLTDTQY
TRBV18,.,TRBJ1-5,ASSPGRDQPQH
TRBV6-6,once,TRBJ2-7,ASSRPLATRYEQY
TRBV7-3,.,TRBJ1-5,ARGTPDSNQPQH
TRBV19,once,TRBJ1-1,ASTLNTEAF
TRBV7-3,once,TRBJ2-6,ASGGGAGANVLT
TRBV6-5,.,TRBJ1-6,ASSQDMDNSPLH
TRBV9,.,TRBJ2-1,ASGPGQGVRSEQF
TRBV7-9,.,TRBJ1-4,ASSLGQGDEKLF
TRBV10-3,.,TRBJ2-3,AIRGAVGDTQY
TRBV4-1,once,TRBJ2-5,ASSPGYRETQY
TRBV6-4,.,TRBJ2-7,ASSTPSGTKTYEQY
TRBV28,.,TRBJ2-7,ASSFNFRAPTYEQY
TRBV28,.,TRBJ1-1,ASSYLGTSNTEAF
TRBV5-1,.,TRBJ2-7,ASSQTTGTGFYEQY
TRBV28,.,TRBJ2-1,ASSLGRELSYNEQF
TRBV9,.,TRBJ1-1,ASSVGGGVEAF
TRBV7-9,.,TRBJ2-1,ASSFTGDHNEQF
TRBV2,.,TRBJ2-7,ASSDRQEAYEQY
TRBV28,.,TRBJ2-5,ASIGSGRARETQY